Shown below are 28 T cell receptor beta chains from a single sample sequenced in a study of blood T cell repertoires in COVID-19. Using immunoSEQ multiplex PCR, the repertoire was profiled, and TCRdb retains in-frame clones only, with some absent. The table shows roughly 200,000 clones, with 89% occurring only once. Sequencing was performed on peripheral blood. The receptors derive from a man aged 40-49 years with acute or convalescent COVID-19.

J is TRBJ2-2 and V is TRBV3-1 (or the pseudogene TRBV3-2), with no clear D. This CDR3 has 13 residues. V lost 1 base and J lost 3, with 3 bases in between. Germline lookup yields CDR1 LGHDT and CDR2 YNNKEL (reference sequence). This CDR3 reads CASSQGDTGELFF. CDR3 coding DNA: TGTGCCAGCAGCCAAGGAGACACCGGGGAGCTGTTTTTT.

The chain joins TRBV5-6 to TRBJ1-2; D gene ambiguous. V was clipped by 2 bases and J by 0 bases, with 5 bases between them. Germline V gene sequence: CDR1 SGHDT, CDR2 YYEEEE. The CDR3 consists of 13 residues. The CDR3 reads CASSFGANYGYTF. CDR3 nucleotides: TGTGCCAGCAGCTTCGGTGCTAACTATGGCTACACCTTC.

This clone was observed a handful of times. This chain uses TRBV30 with TRBJ1-2; TRBD1 agrees at 10 bases. J was trimmed by 1 base and V by 0 bases; bases with no gene match: 8. The CDR3 extends over 17 amino acids. Germline CDR1 reads GTSNPN; CDR2 reads SVGIG (reference sequence). CDR3 nucleotides: TGTGCCTGGAGTGTACCCAGACAGGGGGCGTTTAACTATGGCTACACCTTC. Encoded protein: CAWSVPRQGAFNYGYTF.

V gene TRBV10-3 combines with J gene TRBJ2-7; 7 bases align to TRBD1. The germline V gene has CDR1 ENHRY and CDR2 SYGVKD. The junction had 9 bases not matched to a gene; V was cut back by 6 bases and J by 4 bases. The CDR3 has 14 amino acids. CDR3 nucleotide sequence: TGTGCCATCAGGGGAACCGGGACAGCTTACGAGCAGTACTTC. Its translation is CAIRGTGTAYEQYF.

The CDR3 loop is CASSPRQGHQPQHF. CDR3 nucleotides: TGTGCCAGCTCACCCCGACAGGGTCATCAGCCCCAGCATTTT. The J gene is TRBJ1-5, the V gene TRBV18, with 7 bases matching TRBD1. The ends lost 3 bases at V and 5 bases at J; junction bases unmatched: 4. Germline V gene data show CDR1 as KGHSH and CDR2 as LQKENI. This CDR3 is 14 amino acids long.

The chain combines TRBV5-1 with TRBJ1-2; 9 bases agree with TRBD1. The CDR3 length is 15 residues. Germline V gene lookup returns CDR1 SGHRS and CDR2 YFSETQ. Losses at the gene ends were 4 bases for V and 8 bases for J; bases not matched to a gene: 12. The CDR3 is CASSTPGTGSGGYTF. The CDR3 nucleotides are TGCGCCAGCAGCACCCCCGGGACAGGGTCGGGGGGCTACACCTTC.

The chain joins TRBV11-1 to TRBJ2-1; 9 nucleotides align to TRBD1. The length of the CDR3 is 16 residues. Germline CDR1 reads SGHAT; CDR2 reads FQDESV (reference sequence). V gave up 6 bases and J gave up 6 bases; unmatched junction bases: 12. CDR3 sequence (DNA): TGTGCCAGCAGGAGAGAAAGGACAGGGGCGAGCAATGAGCAGTTCTTC. Protein sequence: CASRRERTGASNEQFF.

This clone has only one observation. The rearrangement uses TRBV6-2 or TRBV6-3 and TRBJ2-1, with a tentative D call TRBD2 (7 bases). Germline V lookup: CDR1 MNHEY, CDR2 SVGEGT. V was clipped by 6 bases and J by 9 bases, with 24 bases between them. CDR3 length: 16 residues. The CDR3 reads CASSLRPSPGGPEQFF. CDR3 DNA sequence: TGTGCCAGCAGCCTCAGGCCCTCACCGGGGGGCCCTGAGCAGTTCTTC.

J is TRBJ1-6 and V is TRBV5-5, with 12 bases lining up with TRBD1. Germline CDR1 SGHKS, CDR2 YYEKEE (reference sequence). The CDR3 consists of 15 residues. With V trimmed by 4 bases and J by 7 bases, 3 bases remained unmatched. CDR3 sequence (DNA): TGTGCCAGCAGCGCGGGACAGGGGGCGAATTCACCCCTCCACTTT. This codes for CASSAGQGANSPLHF.

This clone was found once. J is TRBJ2-7 and V is TRBV5-4, with D perhaps TRBD2 (5 bases). V dropped 4 bases and J dropped 3 bases, with 14 bases sitting between them. Germline values: CDR1 SGHNT, CDR2 YYREEE (reference sequence). This CDR3 is 14 amino acids long. CDR3 residues: CASSGSSGIYEQYF. Written as DNA, the CDR3 is TGTGCCAGCAGCGGATCGAGCGGTATCTACGAGCAGTACTTC.

V is TRBV7-6 and J is TRBJ1-4; D is possibly TRBD1 (5 bases). CDR3 length: 15 amino acids. Germline CDR1 is SGHVS and CDR2 is FNYEAQ. Trimming took 1 base from V and 8 from J, leaving 14 bases between them. CDR3 in amino acids: CASSLEVRASEKLFF. As DNA, the CDR3 is TGTGCCAGCAGCTTAGAGGTCAGGGCTTCAGAAAAACTGTTTTTT.

The chain combines TRBV9 with TRBJ2-2, with D possibly TRBD2 on 6 matching bases. The CDR3 is made up of 15 amino acids. Germline V gene data show CDR1 as SGDLS and CDR2 as YYNGEE. The V and J ends lost 0 bases and 0 bases respectively, with 6 bases between them. For the CDR3, the DNA is TGTGCCAGCAGCGTAGGGGGGGCGAACACCGGGGAGCTGTTTTTT. Protein sequence: CASSVGGANTGELFF. Full variable domain (outside the CDR3, taken from reference TRBV9 and TRBJ2-2): DSGVTQTPKHLITATGQRVTLRCSPRSGDLSVYWYQQSLDQGLQFLIQYYNGEERAKGNILERFSAQQFPDLHSELNLSSLELGDSALYFCASSVGGANTGELFFGEGSRLTVL.

The gene calls are TRBV3-1 (or the pseudogene TRBV3-2) and TRBJ2-3; 8 nucleotides align to TRBD2. V was pared by 3 bases and J by 8 bases, with 10 bases of the junction left unmatched. This CDR3 region has 15 residues. The germline CDR1 and CDR2 sequences are LGHDT and YNNKEL (reference sequence). The CDR3 DNA reads TGTGCCAGCAGCCATGGAAGCGGGGGAGACGTTACGCAGTATTTT. This gives the protein CASSHGSGGDVTQYF.

This clone was detected only once. This chain links TRBV12-5 with TRBJ1-1; D gene uncertain. V dropped 0 bases and J dropped 3 bases, with 20 bases sitting between them. This CDR3 spans 18 amino acids. In germline, CDR1 is LGHNT, CDR2 FRNRAP. This CDR3 reads CASGLVPSPLGRDTEAFF. The CDR3 DNA follows: TGTGCTAGTGGTTTGGTACCCTCGCCACTAGGCCGGGACACTGAAGCTTTCTTT.

In its sample, this clone was seen a few times. V gene TRBV11-2 combines with J gene TRBJ1-1; possibly TRBD1 for D (6 bases). Trimming removed 6 bases at V and 7 bases at J, with 15 bases between. The V gene's germline CDR1 is SGHAT and CDR2 FQNNGV. CDR3 length equals 13 residues. In DNA form, the CDR3 reads TGTGCCAGCAGGCTCGACAGGCTCGGTGAAGCTTTCTTT. It specifies CASRLDRLGEAFF.

The chain joins TRBV5-4 to TRBJ1-4; possibly TRBD1 for D (5 bases). V was cut by 0 bases and J by 6 bases, with 12 bases left in between. Germline-derived CDR1 and CDR2 are SGHNT and YYREEE (reference sequence). The CDR3 consists of 15 residues. The DNA of the CDR3 is TGTGCCAGCAGCTTGGTCCCCGACAGTTATGAAAAACTGTTTTTT. Its translation: CASSLVPDSYEKLFF. Drawing the rest from reference TRBV5-4 and TRBJ1-4, the complete variable domain is ETGVTQSPTHLIKTRGQQVTLRCSSQSGHNTVSWYQQALGQGPQFIFQYYREEENGRGNFPPRFSGLQFPNYSSELNVNALELDDSALYLCASSLVPDSYEKLFFGSGTQLSVL.

The chain carries TRBV7-2 and TRBJ2-5, with D maybe TRBD2 (6 bases). The CDR3 contains 14 residues. The germline V and J ends were trimmed by 4 bases and 2 bases, with 11 bases remaining between them. Germline assignment: CDR1 SGHTA and CDR2 FQGNSA. CDR3 sequence (DNA): TGTGCCAGCAGCTACAACCGGGGGCAAGAGACCCAGTACTTC. As protein: CASSYNRGQETQYF.

The CDR3 loop is CASSYSDGGSNEQFF. The CDR3 DNA follows: TGTGCCAGCAGTTACTCGGACGGGGGTTCCAATGAGCAGTTCTTC. The chain employs TRBV6-2 or TRBV6-3 and TRBJ2-1; D may be TRBD2 (6 bases). V was shortened by 0 bases and J by 6 bases, with 12 bases between the two germline ends. Germline assignment: CDR1 MNHEY and CDR2 SVGEGT. The CDR3 sequence is 15 residues long.

The chain links TRBV7-2 to TRBJ2-5, with TRBD1 matching 7 bases. The germline V gene encodes CDR1 SGHTA and CDR2 FQGNSA. This CDR3 has 15 residues. Unmatched junction bases numbered 9, after V lost 4 bases and J lost 4 bases. CDR3 protein: CASSSDRDIVETQYF. In nucleotides, the CDR3 is TGTGCCAGCAGCTCCGACAGGGACATAGTAGAGACCCAGTACTTC.

This clone was detected ten times or more. The chain is built from TRBV6-1 and TRBJ2-3, with 9 bases fitting TRBD2. The germline V gene has CDR1 MNHNS and CDR2 SASEGT. J gave up 1 base and V 1 base, and 0 bases lay outside the gene matches. The CDR3 has 15 residues. The CDR3 bases are TGTGCCAGCAGTGAAGAGCGGGGGGGCACAGATACGCAGTATTTT. Its protein is CASSEERGGTDTQYF.

The rearrangement links TRBV2 to TRBJ2-3; D might be TRBD1 (6 bases). Germline lookup yields CDR1 SNHLY and CDR2 FYNNEI. The CDR3 totals 14 residues. The ends were cut back, 7 bases at V and 2 bases at J, with 13 bases in the middle. As DNA, the CDR3 is TGTGCCAGCAAGAGACAGGCTTACACAGATACGCAGTATTTT. This codes for CASKRQAYTDTQYF.

V gene TRBV1 combines with J gene TRBJ2-4; the D call TRBD2 from the table was never checked on the DNA. TRBV1 is a documented pseudogene. The CDR3 extends over 15 amino acids. The DNA of the CDR3 is TGCACCAGCAGCCAAGATAGCGGGAGGGGAAACATTCAGTACTTC. The encoded protein is CTSSQDSGRGNIQYF.

The CDR3 DNA follows: TGTGCCAGCAGCCCCGGGGGGGCAGGGGGCTCTGGAAACACCATATATTTT. As protein: CASSPGGAGGSGNTIYF. The chain employs TRBV5-4 and TRBJ1-3; 7 nucleotides align to TRBD1. The V and J ends lost 4 bases and 0 bases, in that order; junction bases with no gene match: 10. CDR1 and CDR2 from the germline V gene are SGHNT and YYREEE (reference sequence). The CDR3 is 17 residues long.

The genes are TRBV4-1 and TRBJ1-5, with TRBD1 matching over 8 bases. The length of the CDR3 is 14 residues. The V and J ends lost 4 bases and 3 bases, in that order; junction bases with no gene match: 2. Germline assignment: CDR1 MGHRA and CDR2 YSYEKL. The chain's CDR3 is CASSRQGNNQPQHF. DNA of the CDR3: TGCGCCAGCAGCCGACAGGGGAACAATCAGCCCCAGCATTTT.

The chain recombines TRBV24-1 with TRBJ2-2; TRBD1 aligns across 8 bases. This CDR3 spans 17 amino acids. V lost 2 bases and J lost 1; bases outside the gene matches: 5. Germline V lookup: CDR1 KGHDR, CDR2 SFDVKD. DNA of the CDR3: TGTGCCACCAGTGATTCACCCGGGACAGGGAACACCGGGGAGCTGTTTTTT. The encoded protein is CATSDSPGTGNTGELFF.

The chain has TRBV4-2 and TRBJ1-1; 7 bases map to TRBD1. Trimming removed 0 bases from V and 0 bases from J; junction bases left unmatched: 1. The CDR3 is 15 amino acids. Per the germline V gene, CDR1 is LGHNA and CDR2 is YNFKEQ. CDR3 bases: TGTGCCAGCAGCCAAGAAAGGGGGCTGAACACTGAAGCTTTCTTT. Encoded protein: CASSQERGLNTEAFF.

The V gene is TRBV28, the J gene TRBJ1-5; no definite D call. Per germline, CDR1 MDHEN and CDR2 SYDVKM. This CDR3 comprises 13 residues. Trimming pared 3 bases from V and 7 bases from J, leaving 10 bases between. The CDR3: CASSLAGRQPQHF. In DNA, the CDR3 is TGTGCCAGCAGTTTGGCGGGAAGGCAGCCCCAGCATTTT.

The V gene is TRBV29-1, the J gene TRBJ1-2; D remains unclear. Germline V CDR1 and CDR2: SQVTM, ANQGSEA. This CDR3 spans 14 amino acids. V lost 1 base, J lost 4 bases, and 13 bases lay in between. The CDR3 DNA is TGCAGCGTTGAAGGGCGGGCCACCGGCTATGGCTACACCTTC. Residues: CSVEGRATGYGYTF.